These 18 T cell receptor beta chains share one sample of origin, sequenced in a study of blood T cell repertoires in COVID-19. Some clones are missing from TCRdb's copy, which holds only in-frame ones; the method was immunoSEQ multiplex PCR. The sample contains a few hundred thousand clones, 85% to 90% of which appear only once. The sequenced material came from peripheral blood. The origin of the receptors is a woman aged 25 to 45 with COVID-19, enrolled during active disease.

The chain employs TRBV28 and TRBJ1-1; D remains unclear. The CDR3 runs 12 residues. V lost 2 bases to trimming and J lost 6 bases, with 7 bases between them. CDR1 MDHEN and CDR2 SYDVKM come from the germline V gene. The CDR3 DNA follows: TGTGCCAGCAGTTTAGTAATTGCTGAAGCTTTCTTT. This sequence encodes CASSLVIAEAFF.

V is TRBV3-1 (or the pseudogene TRBV3-2) and J is TRBJ1-1, with D uncertain. The CDR3 covers 17 residues. Germline V CDR1 and CDR2: LGHDT, YNNKEL (reference sequence). V gave up 5 bases and J gave up 1 base, with 20 bases separating them. CDR3: CASSDTSWTGKNTEAFF. The CDR3, as DNA: TGTGCCAGCAGCGACACTTCCTGGACGGGGAAGAACACTGAAGCTTTCTTT.

Here the CDR3 reads CASSLGQLSSYNEQFF. The CDR3, as DNA: TGTGCCAGCAGCTTGGGACAATTGAGCTCCTACAATGAGCAGTTCTTC. The gene calls are TRBV5-4 and TRBJ2-1; D is ambiguous. This CDR3 has 16 residues. V lost 0 bases, J lost 0 bases, and 10 bases lay in between. Germline CDR1 reads SGHNT; CDR2 reads YYREEE (reference sequence).

The CDR3 nucleotides are TGTGCCAGTAGTAAGGCGACGGGCAGGGGAAATCAGCCCCAGCATTTT. Protein sequence: CASSKATGRGNQPQHF. This chain joins TRBV19 and TRBJ1-5; D might be TRBD1 (6 bases). The ends were cut back, 4 bases at V and 4 bases at J, with 17 bases in the middle. CDR3 length: 16 residues. Germline CDR1 is LNHDA and CDR2 is SQIVND (reference sequence).

The chain links TRBV5-5 to TRBJ2-7; unclear D gene. The CDR3 runs 13 residues. Germline loops: CDR1 SGHKS, CDR2 YYEKEE (reference sequence). V dropped 7 bases and J dropped 8 bases, with 19 bases sitting between them. In DNA form, the CDR3 reads TGTGCCAGCCTCGAGTCCCCCACTACGAAGCAGTACTTC. Protein product: CASLESPTTKQYF.

The gene calls are TRBV25-1 and TRBJ2-2; D ambiguous. CDR1 is MGHDK and CDR2 is SYGVNS in the germline V gene. The CDR3 sequence is 14 residues long. V was pared by 4 bases and J by 2 bases, with 8 bases between. CDR3 sequence reads: CASSAQVNTGELFF. CDR3 nucleotides: TGTGCCAGCAGTGCCCAGGTTAACACCGGGGAGCTGTTTTTT.

V usage is TRBV28 and J usage is TRBJ1-4, with D hard to call. Trimming took off 7 bases at V and 7 bases at J, with 10 bases between the two ends. The CDR3 runs to 12 residues. CDR1 MDHEN and CDR2 SYDVKM come from the germline V gene. CDR3 sequence reads: CASKEGGEKLFF. CDR3 in DNA: TGTGCCAGCAAGGAGGGCGGTGAAAAACTGTTTTTT.

DNA for the CDR3: TGTGCCAGCAGTCCACGGACAGGACGGGAGACCCAGTACTTC. This gives the protein CASSPRTGRETQYF. The chain joins TRBV27 to TRBJ2-5, with 7 bases identical to TRBD1. J gave up 5 bases and V 5 bases, and 8 bases lay outside the gene matches. Germline CDR1 reads MNHEY; CDR2 reads SMNVEV (reference sequence). The CDR3 is 14 amino acids.

The chain employs TRBV5-1 and TRBJ2-1, with TRBD2 matching over 9 bases. The CDR3 extends over 15 amino acids. The V gene end was trimmed by 4 bases and the J gene end by 4 bases; junction bases not matched to a gene: 6. CDR1 is SGHRS and CDR2 is YFSETQ in the germline V gene. DNA for the CDR3: TGCGCCAGCAGCCCGGGACTAGCACTATACAATGAGCAGTTCTTC. As protein: CASSPGLALYNEQFF.

The chain has TRBV6-5 and TRBJ2-5; D not certain. This CDR3 has 14 amino acids. Germline V gene sequence: CDR1 MNHEY, CDR2 SVGAGI. The ends were cut back, 5 bases at V and 0 bases at J, with 10 bases in the middle. CDR3 amino acids: CASSISVYQETQYF. The CDR3 coding sequence is TGTGCCAGCAGTATCTCGGTGTACCAAGAGACCCAGTACTTC.

The chain carries TRBV27 and TRBJ2-2, with 10 bases lining up with TRBD1. V gave up 5 bases and J gave up 7 bases; unmatched junction bases: 7. CDR1 and CDR2 from the germline V gene are MNHEY and SMNVEV (reference sequence). This CDR3 is built from 15 residues. The CDR3 nucleotides are TGTGCCAGCAGTCCGGACAGGGGGTCTAACGGGGAGCTGTTTTTT. Its translation is CASSPDRGSNGELFF.

The chain uses TRBV11-2 and TRBJ1-2, with 7 bases matching TRBD1. Trimming removed 6 bases from V and 1 base from J; junction bases left unmatched: 8. The CDR3 is made up of 15 amino acids. In germline, CDR1 is SGHAT, CDR2 FQNNGV. The CDR3, as DNA: TGTGCCAGCAGACCCGAGGGGGCTTTTAACTATGGCTACACCTTC. As protein: CASRPEGAFNYGYTF.

This clone showed up just once. The genes are TRBV2 and TRBJ1-2, with 7 bases fitting TRBD1. This CDR3 is built from 13 residues. With 6 bases clipped from V and 6 bases from J, the junction kept 7 bases outside the gene matches. The germline V gene has CDR1 SNHLY and CDR2 FYNNEI. CDR3 bases: TGTGCCAGCAGCGAACAGGGGCTCGATGGCTACACCTTC. Amino acids: CASSEQGLDGYTF. Filled out from reference TRBV2 and TRBJ1-2, the complete variable domain reads EPEVTQTPSHQVTQMGQEVILRCVPISNHLYFYWYRQILGQKVEFLVSFYNNEISEKSEIFDDQFSVERPDGSNFTLKIRSTKLEDSAMYFCASSEQGLDGYTFGSGTRLTVV.

The V call is TRBV10-3, the J call TRBJ2-5, with 9 bases fitting TRBD1. The CDR3 runs to 16 residues. In germline, CDR1 is ENHRY, CDR2 SYGVKD. V was clipped by 3 bases and J by 9 bases; unmatched bases: 14. CDR3 sequence: CAISEDPGQGGGAQYF. CDR3 DNA: TGTGCCATCAGTGAAGATCCGGGACAGGGCGGCGGGGCCCAGTACTTC.

The chain couples TRBV18 to TRBJ2-7, with D perhaps matching TRBD1 (6 bases). With 3 bases removed from V and 3 bases from J, the gap between germline ends came to 9 bases. The CDR3 is 13 amino acids. Germline CDR1 KGHSH, CDR2 LQKENI. CDR3 amino acids: CASSPTGNYEQYF. The CDR3 DNA reads as TGTGCCAGCTCACCTACAGGGAACTACGAGCAGTACTTC.

The gene calls are TRBV5-1 and TRBJ2-7; the match to TRBD2 covers 8 bases. CDR3 length: 15 residues. The ends lost 0 bases at V and 3 bases at J; junction bases unmatched: 5. In germline, CDR1 is SGHRS, CDR2 YFSETQ. The CDR3 is CASSLESGRRYEQYF. In DNA, the CDR3 is TGCGCCAGCAGCTTGGAAAGCGGGAGACGCTACGAGCAGTACTTC.

The chain carries TRBV28 and TRBJ1-2, with no clear D. The CDR3 contains 14 residues. V shed 6 bases and J shed 8 bases, with 19 bases lying between them. Germline V gives CDR1 MDHEN, CDR2 SYDVKM. CDR3 coding DNA: TGTGCCAGCAGGCCACAAATGGGAGATCGGGGCTACACCTTC. This codes for CASRPQMGDRGYTF.

CDR3 loop: CASSPSGTSGTYQETQYF. Written as DNA, the CDR3 is TGTGCCAGCAGCCCATCCGGGACTAGCGGGACGTACCAAGAGACCCAGTACTTC. The genes are TRBV5-8 and TRBJ2-5; 13 nucleotides line up with TRBD2. Trimming cost V 4 bases and J 0 bases; bases outside gene matches: 9. The CDR3 is 18 amino acids. Per germline, CDR1 SGHTS and CDR2 YDEGEE.